A single TCR beta chain is shown here with its context. There are 14 residues in the CDR3. Trimming removed 1 base from V and 5 bases from J, with 8 bases in between. The germline V gene encodes CDR1 MGHDK and CDR2 SYGVNS. The PCR employed 60 Vbeta primers together with 13 Jbeta primers. Assay used: immunoSEQ multiplex PCR; TCRdb lists only in-frame clones, some missing. The data contain 200,000 or so clones, 60% to 80% of them singletons. These data originate in a study of cytomegalovirus exposure and HLA in healthy donors. The sequence came from a woman aged 25 to 45 in good health and CMV-seronegative. The chain recombines TRBV25-1 with TRBJ1-4; possibly TRBD1 for D (6 bases). Sequenced input: PBMCs. CDR3 region: CASSELDSNEKLFF. The CDR3 nucleotides read TGTGCCAGCAGTGAATTGGACAGCAATGAAAAACTGTTTTTT.